The T cell receptor beta chain described here comes from a study of Ad26.COV2.S vaccination and SARS-CoV-2 variants. Details on this clone: Its antigen remains unidentified.

CDR1 and CDR2 from the germline V gene are SGHTA and FQGNSA. The CDR3 loop spans 19 amino acids. Trimming removed 1 base from V and 0 bases from J, with 19 bases in between. The protocol was immunoSEQ multiplex PCR, while the TCRdb copy is restricted to in-frame clones and leaves out a portion. The table lists more than 300,000 clones, 88% of them singletons. Study-level findings and limits: Measurement of non-spike TCR breadth gave similar results in vaccine and placebo recipients. Measurements of TCR breadth and depth may have given underestimates of the total T cell responses. After vaccination, substantial breadth of spike-specific CD8+ and CD4+ responses was reported.

Indicated treatment: 15 to 20 received Ad26.COV2.S at low or high dose, single or two shots; 5 received placebo; per-sample allocation not given. It was on day 63 after the first vaccine or placebo injection that samples were taken. The TCR was taken from a person aged 18-60 years who received the Ad26.COV2.S COVID-19 vaccine or a placebo. The sequences come from peripheral blood, collected in a trial of Ad26.COV2.S vaccine versus placebo. The chain uses TRBV7-2 and TRBJ2-1; maybe TRBD2 (5 bases). The DNA of the CDR3 is TGTGCCAGCAGCTTAGGGGCCGGGAAGTCCTTGAGCTCCTACAATGAGCAGTTCTTC. As protein: CASSLGAGKSLSSYNEQFF.